These 32 T cell receptor beta chains were all obtained from the same sample, sequenced in a study of T cells in women clearing cervical HPV infection. Assay: immunoSEQ multiplex PCR; the TCRdb copy retains only in-frame clones and omits some. The sample totals 20,000 to 25,000 clones. The sequenced material came from blood buffy coat. The receptors derive from a woman between 18 and 70 years old with a cervical HPV16 infection that either progressed to CIN3+ or cleared (not recorded which).

Worth noting for this clone: The read is 3 residues too short to cover the CDR3 end, so that end is filled in from the germline J gene. V gene TRBV5-6 combines with J gene TRBJ2-7, with 13 bases fitting TRBD2. The CDR3 is 15 amino acids. V was clipped by 4 bases and J by 4 bases; unmatched bases: 5. Germline assignment: CDR1 SGHDT and CDR2 YYEEEE. The DNA read from the CDR3 is TGTGCCAGCAGCGAGGGACTAGCGGGGACTTACGAG. Its protein product is CASSEGLAGTYE. Given in full, the CDR3 is CASSEGLAGTYEQYF. The variable domain in full, with the rest retrieved from reference TRBV5-6 and TRBJ2-7, is DAGVTQSPTHLIKTRGQQVTLRCSPKSGHDTVSWYQQALGQGPQFIFQYYEEEERQRGNFPDRFSGHQFPNYSSELNVNALLLGDSALYLCASSEGLAGTYEQYFGPGTRLTVT.

As regards this clone: The read finishes 3 residues shy of the CDR3 end, and the germline J gene is used to complete it. V and J are TRBV3-1 (or the pseudogene TRBV3-2) and TRBJ1-2; D unresolved. This CDR3 is 15 amino acids long. Germline V gives CDR1 LGHDT, CDR2 YNNKEL (reference sequence). V gave up 2 bases and J gave up 2 bases, with 12 bases separating them. The DNA read from the CDR3 is TGTGCCAGCAGCCAATCCCCGGTCCCGAACTATGGC. Its translation is CASSQSPVPNYG. From start to end, the CDR3 is CASSQSPVPNYGYTF.

Details on this clone: Other DNA sequences from this sample encode an identical CDR3 as well. Here the CDR3 reads CSAPVGGGPYEQYF. The covered CDR3 bases are TGCAGTGCCCCCGTTGGGGGGGGACCCTACGAG. The J gene is TRBJ2-7, the V gene TRBV20-1, with 7 positions matching TRBD2. From the germline J gene comes the end of the CDR3, since the read stops 3 residues before it. This CDR3 is 14 amino acids long. Germline assignment: CDR1 DFQATT and CDR2 SNEGSKA (reference sequence). The junction had 10 bases not matched to a gene; V was cut back by 6 bases and J by 2 bases.

Notes on this clone: Read coverage stops 3 residues before the CDR3 terminus; the germline J gene supplies the remainder. The V call is TRBV15, the J call TRBJ2-1, with TRBD2 matching over 10 bases. V was pared by 1 base and J by 8 bases, with 5 bases of the junction left unmatched. The V gene's germline CDR1 is LNHNV and CDR2 YYDKDF (reference sequence). The length of the CDR3 is 15 residues. The DNA read from the CDR3 is TGTGCCACCAGCAGAGGTCTAGCGGGAGCATATGAG. Translating it yields CATSRGLAGAYE. The whole CDR3 protein reads CATSRGLAGAYEQFF.

As to this clone: The sequenced fragment ends 3 residues before the CDR3 boundary, so the rest is inferred from the germline J gene. The chain carries TRBV18 and TRBJ1-1; D call uncertain. Germline V lookup: CDR1 KGHSH, CDR2 LQKENI. CDR3 length equals 15 residues. CDR3 DNA (partial): TGTGCCAGCTCACCAGCGGGCGGGAGCTCCTACGAG. This translates into CASSPAGGSSYE. The whole CDR3 region reads CASSPAGGSSYEAFF.

This clone is labeled medium-sized based on frequency. The missing CDR3 end, 3 residues past where the read stops, is filled in from the germline J gene. The chain carries TRBV7-3 and TRBJ2-3, with 8 bases that match TRBD2. V was clipped by 4 bases and J by 0 bases; unmatched bases: 3. The CDR3 is 15 residues long. CDR1 is SGHTA and CDR2 is FQGTGA in the germline V gene. The CDR3 is CASSSGLASTDTQYF. The CDR3 DNA, read in part, is TGTGCCAGCAGCTCAGGACTAGCAAGCACAGATACG.

With regard to this clone: From the germline J gene comes the end of the CDR3, since the read stops 3 residues before it. This rearrangement joins TRBV5-1 to TRBJ1-4; D is possibly TRBD1 (5 bases). V gave up 4 bases and J gave up 5 bases, with 15 bases separating them. This CDR3 contains 15 residues. Germline assignment: CDR1 SGHRS and CDR2 YFSETQ. This CDR3 is CASSPSGGFNEKLFF. The CDR3 bases that were read are TGCGCCAGCAGCCCCAGTGGGGGGTTCAATGAAAAA.

In regard to this clone: The missing CDR3 end, 3 residues past where the read stops, is filled in from the germline J gene. This sequence joins TRBV7-6 and TRBJ1-1; 8 positions agree with TRBD1. Germline V gene sequence: CDR1 SGHVS, CDR2 FNYEAQ. The trim removed 5 bases at V and 0 bases at J, leaving 5 bases unmatched. This CDR3 spans 15 amino acids. The CDR3 sequence is CASSPQQGVNTEAFF. Incomplete CDR3 DNA: TGTGCCAGCAGCCCTCAACAGGGGGTGAACACTGAA.

A note on this clone: The CDR3 extends 3 residues past the end of the read, so its final part is completed from the germline J gene. The V and J genes are TRBV5-4 and TRBJ1-1, with D unclear. CDR1 SGHNT and CDR2 YYREEE come from the germline V gene (reference sequence). The CDR3 runs 12 residues. V was shortened by 4 bases and J by 1 base, with 5 bases between the two germline ends. The CDR3 loop reads CASSAKNTEAFF. The sequenced part of the CDR3 DNA is TGTGCCAGCAGCGCGAAGAACACTGAA.

Note on this clone: The observed sequence ends 3 residues before the CDR3 terminus, with the missing tail filled in from the germline J gene. V usage is TRBV5-1 and J usage is TRBJ2-5, with 8 positions matching TRBD2. V was pared by 5 bases and J by 2 bases, with 14 bases of the junction left unmatched. The CDR3 covers 17 residues. Germline assignment: CDR1 SGHRS and CDR2 YFSETQ. CDR3 DNA (partial): TGCGCCAGCAGAGCGGCGGGGGGCCTTGAACCTCAAGAGACC. Encoded protein: CASRAAGGLEPQET. The full CDR3 protein is CASRAAGGLEPQETQYF.

A note on this clone: The read ends 3 residues before the CDR3 terminus; that terminus is restored from the germline J gene. The chain uses TRBV2 and TRBJ1-2; 7 nucleotides align to TRBD1. This CDR3 has 13 residues. V lost 9 bases, J lost 2 bases, and 6 bases stayed unmatched. The germline gives CDR1 SNHLY, CDR2 FYNNEI. The part of the CDR3 DNA that was read is TGTGCCAGGGCGGGACAGACGAACTATGGC. Protein product: CARAGQTNYG. The full CDR3 is CARAGQTNYGYTF.

On this clone: The DNA ends 3 residues before the CDR3 does, and the rest of the CDR3 is filled in from the germline J gene. The chain carries TRBV7-2 and TRBJ2-1, with D perhaps TRBD2 (5 bases). Germline V gene data show CDR1 as SGHTA and CDR2 as FQGNSA. V lost 4 bases and J lost 8, with 9 bases in between. The length of the CDR3 is 12 residues. The CDR3 spells CASSSDFYEQFF. The CDR3 DNA, read in part, is TGTGCCAGCAGCTCGGACTTCTATGAG.

With regard to this clone: The read is 3 residues too short to cover the CDR3 end, so that end is filled in from the germline J gene. This chain links TRBV5-4 with TRBJ2-5, with a weak D call TRBD1 (6 bases). Deletions cut 4 bases from V and 3 bases from J, with 16 bases between. The germline V gene has CDR1 SGHNT and CDR2 YYREEE (reference sequence). The CDR3 length is 15 residues. The DNA read from the CDR3 is TGTGCCAGCAGCCTCGACAGGTCTTCAGAAGAGACC. Protein product: CASSLDRSSEET. Given in full, the CDR3 is CASSLDRSSEETQYF.

As concerns this clone: The read terminates 3 residues ahead of where the CDR3 ends, so the germline J gene completes it. The V call is TRBV7-2, the J call TRBJ1-6, with D unresolved. This CDR3 spans 15 amino acids. In germline, CDR1 is SGHTA, CDR2 FQGNSA. V lost 1 base and J 8 bases, leaving 12 bases between the germline ends. CDR3 sequence reads: CASSLVALIHSPLHF. CDR3 bases read: TGTGCCAGCAGCTTAGTGGCTCTGATCCATTCACCC.

Concerning this clone itself: The read ends 3 residues early relative to the CDR3; the germline J gene fills the gap. The V call is TRBV2, the J call TRBJ2-3, with 8 bases matching TRBD1. The CDR3 spans 14 residues. Germline V gene sequence: CDR1 SNHLY, CDR2 FYNNEI. CDR3 bases read: TGTGCCAGCAGGGAGACAGGGGTCAATCAGCCG. It codes for CASRETGVNQP. The complete CDR3 sequence is CASRETGVNQPQYF. The full variable domain, its missing parts supplied by reference TRBV2 and TRBJ2-3, is EPEVTQTPSHQVTQMGQEVILRCVPISNHLYFYWYRQILGQKVEFLVSFYNNEISEKSEIFDDQFSVERPDGSNFTLKIRSTKLEDSAMYFCASRETGVNQPQYFGPGTRLTVL.

Turning to this clone: The read comes to an end 3 residues before the CDR3 does, leaving the germline J gene to fill in the end. This chain links TRBV20-1 with TRBJ2-3, with 7 bases identical to TRBD1. The J segment lost 4 bases and the V segment lost 5 bases, leaving 12 bases of the junction unmatched. CDR1 DFQATT and CDR2 SNEGSKA come from the germline V gene (reference sequence). The CDR3 runs to 15 residues. The CDR3 here is CSARPSRGRADTQYF. The CDR3 DNA, read in part, is TGCAGTGCTCGACCATCGAGGGGGCGCGCAGATACG.

Turning to this clone: The CDR3 end falls 3 residues outside the read, so it is completed with the germline J gene. This chain connects TRBV14 to TRBJ1-1, with a weak D call TRBD1 (5 bases). The CDR3 is 13 amino acids. Germline assignment: CDR1 SGHDN and CDR2 FVKESK. V lost 4 bases to trimming and J lost 2 bases, with 8 bases between them. The CDR3 bases that were read are TGTGCCAGCAGCCCGACAGCTAACACTGAA. It codes for CASSPTANTE. The whole CDR3 reads CASSPTANTEAFF.

About this clone itself: The read falls 3 residues short of the CDR3 end, and the missing part is taken from the germline J gene. This chain joins TRBV2 and TRBJ2-3; TRBD1 is a possible D gene (5 bases). This CDR3 contains 17 residues. Deletions cut 2 bases from V and 4 bases from J, with 19 bases between. Germline loops: CDR1 SNHLY, CDR2 FYNNEI. CDR3 region: CASSEHRDSHTPDTQYF. The DNA read from the CDR3 is TGTGCCAGCAGTGAACACAGAGACAGCCACACCCCAGATACG.

Of note for this clone: Sequencing ends 3 residues short of the CDR3 end; the germline J gene provides the rest. V is TRBV18 and J is TRBJ2-7; 10 positions agree with TRBD2. Germline V gives CDR1 KGHSH, CDR2 LQKENI. V dropped 8 bases and J dropped 0; count of bases not matched to a gene: 7. The CDR3 is 15 amino acids. This chain's CDR3 is CASAPGLAVSYEQYF. CDR3 bases read: TGTGCCAGCGCTCCAGGACTAGCGGTCTCCTACGAG.

According to its frequency, this clone is medium-sized. The CDR3 end is not reached by the read, which stops 3 residues before it; the germline J gene fills it in. The J gene is TRBJ2-4, the V gene TRBV30; 8 bases are a match to TRBD2. CDR1 is GTSNPN and CDR2 is SVGIG in the germline V gene (reference sequence). The CDR3 has 14 amino acids. Germline trimming cut 4 bases from V and 6 bases from J; bases unmatched to any gene: 8. CDR3 DNA, as far as it was read: TGTGCCTGGACCTACGGGACTAGTTCAAACATT. It is translated as CAWTYGTSSNI. The CDR3, in full, reads CAWTYGTSSNIQYF.

CDR3 DNA (partial): TGTGCCAGCAGCCCGACAGGGGGCGAAAACATC. Translating gives CASSPTGGENI. The entire CDR3 protein reads CASSPTGGENIYTF. J is TRBJ1-2 and V is TRBV7-9; TRBD1 matches 10 bases. From the germline J gene comes the end of the CDR3, since the read stops 3 residues before it. Germline CDR1 SEHNR, CDR2 FQNEAQ (reference sequence). This CDR3 region has 14 residues. Supplemented by reference TRBV7-9 and TRBJ1-2, the full variable domain reads DTGVSQNPRHKITKRGQNVTFRCDPISEHNRLYWYRQTLGQGPEFLTYFQNEAQLEKSRLLSDRFSAERPKGSFSTLEIQRTEQGDSAMYLCASSPTGGENIYTFGSGTRLTVV.

On this clone itself: The CDR3 end lies 3 residues beyond the end of the read and is filled in from the germline J gene. V is TRBV27 and J is TRBJ2-7, with TRBD2 as a possible D gene (6 bases). The CDR3 extends over 14 amino acids. V lost 6 bases, J lost 6 bases, and 18 bases lay in between. Germline V gene data show CDR1 as MNHEY and CDR2 as SMNVEV (reference sequence). The CDR3 region is CASSGGGPLGEQYF. The part of the CDR3 DNA that was read is TGTGCCAGCAGCGGGGGTGGACCGCTGGGCGAG.

Note on this clone: The missing CDR3 end, 3 residues past where the read stops, is filled in from the germline J gene. The J gene is TRBJ2-2, the V gene TRBV18; TRBD1 is a possible D gene (5 bases). Germline lookup yields CDR1 KGHSH and CDR2 LQKENI. The CDR3 spans 16 residues. V was cut by 3 bases and J by 2 bases, with 13 bases left in between. The CDR3 bases that were read are TGTGCCAGCTCACCTAGGGTACAGGCAAACACCGGGGAG. Residues: CASSPRVQANTGE. The whole CDR3 is CASSPRVQANTGELFF.

In regard to this clone: A read error may produce the germline difference seen at one junction end. The sequence runs out 3 residues before the end of the CDR3; the remainder is reconstructed from the germline J gene. The identical CDR3 is also encoded by other nucleotide sequences in the sample. The chain recombines TRBV6-2 or TRBV6-3 with TRBJ2-7; 7 nucleotides line up with TRBD2. Germline CDR1 reads MNHEY; CDR2 reads SVGEGT. CDR3 size: 15 residues. The part of the CDR3 DNA that was read is TGTGCTAGCACCCGGGGGATGCGGGGGTTATCCGAG. Translating it yields CASTRGMRGLSE. The full CDR3 sequence reads CASTRGMRGLSEQYF.

Of note for this clone: The CDR3 extends 3 residues past the end of the read, so its final part is completed from the germline J gene. The chain employs TRBV6-2 or TRBV6-3 and TRBJ1-1; a weak D match, TRBD1 (6 bases). The CDR3 runs to 15 residues. V lost 2 bases and J lost 5, with 15 bases in between. Germline assignment: CDR1 MNHEY and CDR2 SVGEGT. Partial CDR3 DNA: TGTGCCAGCAGTTACGAGGGGGATGTCAGGACTGAA. This translates into CASSYEGDVRTE. Given in full, the CDR3 is CASSYEGDVRTEAFF.

Concerning this clone itself: The CDR3 extends 3 residues past the end of the read, so its final part is completed from the germline J gene. The chain recombines TRBV10-3 with TRBJ2-5, with D perhaps TRBD2 (7 bases). The germline CDR1 and CDR2 sequences are ENHRY and SYGVKD. The CDR3 is made up of 13 amino acids. V gave up 8 bases and J gave up 4 bases, with 14 bases separating them. The CDR3 DNA, read in part, is TGTGCCATCGGCGGGGGCGAGGGAGAGACC. It encodes CAIGGGEGET. The entire CDR3 reads CAIGGGEGETQYF.

A note on this clone: The CDR3 end falls 3 residues outside the read, so it is completed with the germline J gene. The gene calls are TRBV7-9 and TRBJ2-1; 11 bases align to TRBD1. The CDR3 sequence is 14 residues long. Unmatched junction bases numbered 6, after V lost 6 bases and J lost 8 bases. Germline CDR1 and CDR2: SEHNR and FQNEAQ (reference sequence). Here the CDR3 reads CASRGTGGTYEQFF. The CDR3 bases that were read are TGTGCCAGCAGGGGGACAGGGGGTACCTATGAG.

Note on this clone: The CDR3 end lies 3 residues beyond the end of the read and is filled in from the germline J gene. The V gene is TRBV7-9, the J gene TRBJ2-3; 9 bases fit TRBD2. V was clipped by 3 bases and J by 2 bases; unmatched bases: 3. The CDR3 has 15 residues. The germline V gene encodes CDR1 SEHNR and CDR2 FQNEAQ (reference sequence). CDR3 DNA, as far as it was read: TGTGCCAGCAGCTTGGAGGGACTAGCCACAGATACG. Translation gives CASSLEGLATDT. The complete CDR3 protein is CASSLEGLATDTQYF.

This clone counts as medium-sized by frequency. The read ends 3 residues early relative to the CDR3; the germline J gene fills the gap. The rearrangement links TRBV7-2 to TRBJ2-3; D ambiguous. The length of the CDR3 is 12 residues. With 6 bases removed from V and 6 bases from J, the gap between germline ends came to 10 bases. From germline, CDR1 is SGHTA and CDR2 FQGNSA. Incomplete CDR3 DNA: TGTGCCAGCAGTCCGATCGGTGATACG. Amino acid sequence: CASSPIGDT. The entire CDR3 protein reads CASSPIGDTQYF.

For this clone: The CDR3 extends 3 residues past the end of the read, so its final part is completed from the germline J gene. V and J are TRBV20-1 and TRBJ2-3; 11 bases are a match to TRBD2. The CDR3 totals 15 residues. Germline V gene sequence: CDR1 DFQATT, CDR2 SNEGSKA (reference sequence). J was trimmed by 4 bases and V by 5 bases; bases with no gene match: 8. The CDR3 protein is CSAPRLAGTADTQYF. Incomplete CDR3 DNA: TGCAGTGCTCCCAGACTAGCGGGAACCGCAGATACG.

With regard to this clone: The missing CDR3 end, 3 residues past where the read stops, is filled in from the germline J gene. The chain uses TRBV6-2 or TRBV6-3 and TRBJ2-7; TRBD1 aligns across 7 bases. Trimming at V came to 6 bases and at J to 3 bases, leaving 11 bases not matched to a gene. CDR1 MNHEY and CDR2 SVGEGT come from the germline V gene. CDR3 length equals 15 residues. CDR3 in amino acids: CASSARDSTIYEQYF. The sequenced part of the CDR3 DNA is TGTGCCAGCAGCGCCCGGGACAGCACTATCTACGAG.

About this clone itself: The observed sequence ends 3 residues before the CDR3 terminus, with the missing tail filled in from the germline J gene. The V gene is TRBV5-1, the J gene TRBJ1-2; D is perhaps TRBD1 (6 bases). Germline loops: CDR1 SGHRS, CDR2 YFSETQ. V dropped 3 bases and J dropped 5 bases, with 14 bases sitting between them. The length of the CDR3 is 14 residues. Partial CDR3 DNA: TGCGCCAGCAGCTCGGTTTCAGGGGAGTATGGC. Its protein product is CASSSVSGEYG. The whole CDR3 sequence reads CASSSVSGEYGYTF.